A selection of T cell receptor beta chains follows, all from one sample in a study of vaccination effects on CD4 cells after COVID-19. These receptors have no known antigen. Assay used: immunoSEQ multiplex PCR; TCRdb lists only in-frame clones, some missing. The data hold 20,000 to 30,000 clones, with roughly 80% observed a single time. This specimen was CD4+ T cells from PBMCs cultured with HCoV-NL63 spike peptides, taken before COVID-19 vaccination. The source of these receptors is a human donor who received a COVID-19 vaccine. The CDR3 runs from the conserved cysteine through the conserved F or W. A D gene is named only where the DNA matches it firmly. A clone size is listed for some rows: how often the clone was seen (once, few, many), or a class if it is expanded.

clone_size	d_call	v_call	j_call	cdr3_nt	cdr3_aa
.	.	TRBV3-1/TRBV3-2	TRBJ2-3	TGTGCCAGCAGCCTCATGACATTCGGGGTCATTGGGAATACGCAGTATTTT	CASSLMTFGVIGNTQYF
.	.	TRBV12-5	TRBJ2-1	TGTGCTAGTGGTAGTGGGAGGCCCTTATACAATGAGCAGTTCTTC	CASGSGRPLYNEQFF
.	TRBD2	TRBV11-2	TRBJ2-1	TGTGCCAGCAGCTTATTGTGGGGGCCTAGCGGGAGTAGTGAGCAGTTCTTC	CASSLLWGPSGSSEQFF
.	.	TRBV21-1	TRBJ2-3	TGTGCCGTATCCCCCAGAGTCATTACCGATACGCAGTATTTT	CAVSPRVITDTQYF
.	.	TRBV9	TRBJ1-1	TGTGCCAGCAGCCCGGACACGGGGACGGGGAACACTGAAGCTTTCTTT	CASSPDTGTGNTEAFF
.	TRBD1	TRBV7-9	TRBJ2-2	TGTGCCAGCAGCTCCTGGACAGGGAGGACCGGGGAGCTGTTTTTT	CASSSWTGRTGELFF
.	.	TRBV12-3/TRBV12-4	TRBJ1-2	TGTGCCAGCCGTGGGACCAACTATGGCTACACCTTC	CASRGTNYGYTF
.	TRBD1	TRBV7-9	TRBJ2-1	TGTGCCAGCAGCTTAGTGCGGGCTGGGACAGGGGGAACAGTTGAGCAGTTCTTC	CASSLVRAGTGGTVEQFF
.	.	TRBV2	TRBJ2-4	TGTGCCAGCAGTGATCCTCCAGGGATACTAGCCAAAAACATTCAGTACTTC	CASSDPPGILAKNIQYF
.	TRBD1	TRBV7-9	TRBJ1-4	TGTGCCAGCAGCTTAGGACAGGGTTTTGATGAAAAACTGTTTTTT	CASSLGQGFDEKLFF
.	.	TRBV4-1	TRBJ2-5	TGCGCCAGCAGCCAAGATCAAGGGAACCAAGAGACCCAGTACTTC	CASSQDQGNQETQYF
.	.	TRBV5-1	TRBJ1-6	TGCGCCAGCAGCTTGGACAGCCCCACACACCGACTCAATAATTCACCCCTCCACTTT	CASSLDSPTHRLNNSPLHF
.	TRBD1	TRBV5-6	TRBJ1-5	TGTGCCAGCAGCCGCGGGCAGGGGGCTCTGGGTCAGCCCCAACATTTT	CASSRGQGALGQPQHF
.	TRBD2	TRBV6-5	TRBJ2-3	TGTGCCAGCGGAAGTCTAAGCGGGGGCACAGATACGCAGTATTTT	CASGSLSGGTDTQYF
.	.	TRBV19	TRBJ2-1	TGTGCCAGTAGTCTACAAGCCGGGACGGAGTACAATGAGCAGTTCTTC	CASSLQAGTEYNEQFF
few	.	TRBV2	TRBJ2-5	TGTGCCAGCAGTGAGCTGGAATTGGAGACCCAGTACTTC	CASSELELETQYF
.	.	TRBV3-1/TRBV3-2	TRBJ1-1	TGTGCCAGCAGCTTCAGGGAAGGGGACACTGAAGCTTTCTTT	CASSFREGDTEAFF
.	.	TRBV11-2	TRBJ2-7	TGTGCCAGCAGCTTCAGTCAGGGGGGGTACGAGCAGTACTTC	CASSFSQGGYEQYF
.	TRBD1	TRBV6-4	TRBJ1-2	TGTGCCAGCAGTGAAGGAGGGGGCGGAAACTATGGCTACACCTTC	CASSEGGGGNYGYTF
few	.	TRBV5-1	TRBJ2-2	TGCGCCAGCAGCTTGGAAGTACTTAGCTCCGGGGAGCTGTTTTTT	CASSLEVLSSGELFF
.	TRBD1	TRBV5-4	TRBJ2-3	TGTGCCAGCAGCCCAGGACAGGGGCTAGGCCCAGATACGCAGTATTTT	CASSPGQGLGPDTQYF
.	.	TRBV18	TRBJ1-1	TGTGCCAGCTCACCACCCCAAGGTTTCGAGGTCGACACTGAAGCTTTCTTT	CASSPPQGFEVDTEAFF
.	.	TRBV24-1	TRBJ2-1	TGTGCCACCAGTGATTTCCTGCAGAATGAGCAGTTCTTC	CATSDFLQNEQFF
.	TRBD2	TRBV25-1	TRBJ2-1	TGTGCCAGCAGTGATAGCGGGAGTATATATGAGCAGTTCTTC	CASSDSGSIYEQFF
.	TRBD1	TRBV6-5	TRBJ2-7	TGTGCCACCTCAAGTATATGGGACAGGGAGGCCGAGCAGTACTTC	CATSSIWDREAEQYF
.	TRBD2	TRBV5-6	TRBJ2-1	TGTGCCAGCAGCTCGGGACTAGCGGGAGTAGGGGGGGCCTACAATGAGCAGTTCTTC	CASSSGLAGVGGAYNEQFF
.	.	TRBV6-6	TRBJ2-1	TGTGCCAGCAGTTACGAAACCCACAATGAGCAGTTCTTC	CASSYETHNEQFF
.	.	TRBV28	TRBJ1-2	TGTGCCAGCAGTTCGACAGACTATGGCTACACCTTC	CASSSTDYGYTF
.	TRBD1	TRBV19	TRBJ2-7	TGTGCCAGTAGCCTTGACACGAATATAGGGACAGGGACGGACGAGCAGTACTTC	CASSLDTNIGTGTDEQYF
.	.	TRBV27	TRBJ1-1	TGTGCCAGCATACGGACGGGGAACACTGAAGCTTTCTTT	CASIRTGNTEAFF
.	TRBD1	TRBV29-1	TRBJ1-5	TGCAGCGCCTCACAGGGGGCGCAAGGCAATCAGCCCCAGCATTTT	CSASQGAQGNQPQHF
few	.	TRBV7-9	TRBJ1-1	TGTGCCAGCATCCCAACGGGAGTCGACACTGAAGCTTTCTTT	CASIPTGVDTEAFF